A selection of T cell receptor beta chains follows, all from one sample in a study of blood T cell repertoires in COVID-19. The protocol was immunoSEQ multiplex PCR, while the TCRdb copy is restricted to in-frame clones and leaves out a portion. The repertoire holds 250,000 to 300,000 clones, with roughly nine tenths as singletons. The sequencing sample was made of peripheral blood. Receptors originate from a woman aged 25 to 39 with COVID-19, enrolled during active disease. Each CDR3 is given with its conserved first and last residue. A D gene is named only where the DNA matches it firmly. Clone sizes are given selectively: once, few, many, or a class where the clone is expanded.

abundance	j_gene	v_gene	d_gene	CDR3aa	CDR3nt
-	TRBJ2-1	TRBV14	TRBD2	CASRAAGGPGNEQFF	TGTGCCAGCAGGGCGGCGGGGGGGCCAGGCAATGAGCAGTTCTTC
-	TRBJ1-2	TRBV14	-	CASSQDWRGYTF	TGTGCCAGCAGCCAAGATTGGAGGGGCTACACCTTC
-	TRBJ2-7	TRBV15	TRBD2	CATSRGEGSYEQYF	TGTGCCACCAGCAGGGGGGAGGGATCCTACGAGCAGTACTTC
-	TRBJ1-2	TRBV5-4	-	CASSAGGREDGYTF	TGTGCCAGCAGCGCGGGGGGCAGGGAGGATGGCTACACCTTC
-	TRBJ1-1	TRBV4-1	-	CASSQVLVTGAFF	TGCGCCAGCAGCCAAGTATTAGTGACCGGGGCTTTCTTT
-	TRBJ1-2	TRBV5-1	-	CASSLTGDYGYTF	TGCGCCAGCAGCTTGACAGGCGACTATGGCTACACCTTC
-	TRBJ2-3	TRBV21-1	-	CASSKDVLPTVGTQYF	TGTGCCAGCAGCAAAGACGTCCTTCCAACAGTTGGTACGCAGTATTTT
-	TRBJ2-1	TRBV30	TRBD2	CAWSGPGLAYNEQFF	TGTGCCTGGAGTGGACCGGGACTAGCGTACAATGAGCAGTTCTTC
-	TRBJ1-2	TRBV5-1	-	CASSLDGVTNYGYTF	TGCGCCAGCAGCTTGGACGGGGTGACTAACTATGGCTACACCTTC
once	TRBJ2-5	TRBV7-9	-	CASSSPEGRETQYF	TGTGCCAGCAGCTCCCCGGAGGGGCGGGAGACCCAGTACTTC
-	TRBJ2-3	TRBV2	TRBD1	CACRLQGVDTQYF	TGTGCCTGCAGGCTACAGGGGGTGGATACGCAGTATTTT
-	TRBJ1-2	TRBV11-2	-	CASSSRGGYTF	TGTGCCAGCAGCTCCCGTGGCGGCTACACCTTC
many	TRBJ1-2	TRBV2	-	CASSAETACYTF	TGTGCCAGCAGTGCCGAAACAGCCTGCTACACCTTC
once	TRBJ2-5	TRBV5-5	TRBD2	CASSPPTSGGQETQYF	TGTGCCAGCAGCCCCCCCACTAGCGGGGGGCAAGAGACCCAGTACTTC
-	TRBJ1-2	TRBV5-4	-	CASSLAGNYGYTF	TGTGCCAGCAGCTTGGCAGGGAACTATGGCTACACCTTC
-	TRBJ2-5	TRBV3-1/TRBV3-2	-	CASSQVRGETQYF	TGTGCCAGCAGCCAAGTTAGGGGAGAGACCCAGTACTTC
once	TRBJ2-4	TRBV19	-	CASSITDTGKNIQYF	TGTGCCAGTAGTATAACGGACACAGGCAAAAACATTCAGTACTTC
-	TRBJ1-1	TRBV7-9	-	CASSLGAVNQYTEAFF	TGTGCCAGCAGCTTAGGGGCCGTAAATCAATACACTGAAGCTTTCTTT
few	TRBJ1-2	TRBV19	-	CASSIPAGVLGGYTF	TGTGCCAGTAGTATACCCGCAGGGGTCCTGGGTGGCTACACCTTC
-	TRBJ1-6	TRBV19	-	CASSPGYYNSPLHF	TGTGCCAGTAGTCCGGGATATTATAATTCACCCCTCCACTTT
-	TRBJ1-2	TRBV10-3	-	CAISGGNYGYTF	TGTGCCATCAGTGGAGGGAACTATGGCTACACCTTC
-	TRBJ2-5	TRBV5-6	TRBD2	CASSYAGGETQYF	TGTGCCAGCAGCTACGCGGGGGGAGAGACCCAGTACTTC
-	TRBJ2-7	TRBV2	TRBD1	CASTLGPRDRDYEQYF	TGTGCCAGCACCCTTGGTCCCCGGGACAGGGATTACGAGCAGTACTTC
-	TRBJ2-7	TRBV4-1	TRBD1	CASSQDLRDRGPYEQYF	TGCGCCAGCAGCCAAGATCTCCGGGACAGGGGACCCTACGAGCAGTACTTC
-	TRBJ2-7	TRBV3-1/TRBV3-2	-	CASSGPDEQYF	TGTGCCAGCAGTGGCCCAGACGAGCAGTACTTC
-	TRBJ1-6	TRBV5-5	TRBD1	CASSPTGGRSYNSPLHF	TGTGCCAGCAGCCCTACAGGGGGTAGGTCCTATAATTCACCCCTCCACTTT
-	TRBJ1-4	TRBV7-2	TRBD1	CASSYRGGEKLFF	TGTGCCAGCAGCTACAGGGGGGGGGAAAAACTGTTTTTT
-	TRBJ2-2	TRBV20-1	-	CSAQDSGELFF	TGCAGTGCTCAAGACTCCGGGGAGCTGTTTTTT
-	TRBJ2-7	TRBV6-5	-	CASSYGGLTAYEQYF	TGTGCCAGCAGCTATGGGGGCCTAACTGCCTACGAGCAGTACTTC
-	TRBJ2-5	TRBV18	TRBD1	CASSYGQGETQYF	TGTGCCAGCTCATACGGACAGGGAGAGACCCAGTACTTC
-	TRBJ1-3	TRBV9	TRBD1	CASSPRSGGGNTIYF	TGTGCCAGCAGCCCAAGGTCAGGGGGGGGAAACACCATATATTTT
-	TRBJ2-3	TRBV9	TRBD1	CASSVDRGDTQYF	TGTGCCAGCAGCGTAGACAGGGGAGATACGCAGTATTTT
-	TRBJ2-1	TRBV4-1	TRBD1	CASSPGTGDYNEQFF	TGCGCCAGCAGCCCCGGGACAGGGGATTACAATGAGCAGTTCTTC
-	TRBJ1-2	TRBV6-1	-	CASSEIGGLAYGYTF	TGTGCCAGCAGTGAAATAGGAGGTTTGGCTTATGGCTACACCTTC
once	TRBJ2-1	TRBV18	TRBD1	CASEPGQGFDEQFF	TGTGCCAGCGAACCGGGACAGGGGTTTGATGAGCAGTTCTTC
once	TRBJ1-1	TRBV5-1	TRBD1	CASSSGQGSNTEAFF	TGCGCCAGCAGCTCGGGACAGGGCTCGAACACTGAAGCTTTCTTT
-	TRBJ1-1	TRBV5-4	-	CASSWGGGSPFGTEAFF	TGTGCCAGCAGCTGGGGGGGCGGCAGCCCATTTGGCACTGAAGCTTTCTTT
few	TRBJ2-7	TRBV6-5	-	CASKVTVNSYEQYF	TGTGCCAGCAAAGTGACAGTGAACTCCTACGAGCAGTACTTC
-	TRBJ2-1	TRBV27	-	CASSGTPPNGEQFF	TGTGCCAGCAGTGGGACTCCGCCCAATGGTGAGCAGTTCTTC
-	TRBJ2-7	TRBV2	-	CASRSPMNEQYF	TGTGCCAGCCGGTCCCCGATGAACGAGCAGTACTTC
-	TRBJ2-7	TRBV28	-	CASREGHREQYF	TGTGCCAGCAGAGAGGGACATCGCGAGCAGTACTTC
-	TRBJ2-7	TRBV19	-	CASSSWATPREEQYF	TGTGCCAGTAGTAGCTGGGCAACCCCAAGGGAGGAGCAGTACTTC
-	TRBJ2-6	TRBV11-2	TRBD1	CASSLFRQGLYGANVLTF	TGTGCCAGCAGCTTATTTAGACAGGGGTTGTACGGGGCCAACGTCCTGACTTTC
-	TRBJ1-1	TRBV24-1	TRBD1	CATSGSPGQGATEAFF	TGTGCCACCAGTGGGTCGCCAGGACAGGGGGCCACTGAAGCTTTCTTT
once	TRBJ1-1	TRBV24-1	-	CATSGAECNTEAFF	TGTGCCACCAGTGGCGCGGAATGCAACACTGAAGCTTTCTTT
-	TRBJ1-1	TRBV2	TRBD1	CASSSDGDRGVNTEAFF	TGTGCCAGCAGCTCTGACGGGGACAGGGGGGTGAACACTGAAGCTTTCTTT
-	TRBJ1-2	TRBV6-2/TRBV6-3	TRBD1	CASSRQGAHYGYTF	TGTGCCAGCAGTCGACAGGGGGCTCACTATGGCTACACCTTC
-	TRBJ1-2	TRBV21-1	-	CASRKRIRDRVYGYTF	TGTGCCAGCAGAAAAAGGATCCGGGACAGGGTCTATGGCTACACCTTC
-	TRBJ2-2	TRBV24-1	TRBD1	CATSDPGGANTGELFF	TGTGCCACCAGTGATCCAGGGGGCGCGAACACCGGGGAGCTGTTTTTT
-	TRBJ1-5	TRBV7-9	TRBD1	CASSPTPGQGGNQPQHF	TGTGCCAGCAGCCCTACGCCGGGACAGGGAGGCAATCAGCCCCAGCATTTT
-	TRBJ1-1	TRBV6-6	TRBD1	CASGGGFDWSTEAFF	TGTGCCAGCGGAGGGGGCTTCGACTGGAGCACTGAAGCTTTCTTT
once	TRBJ1-1	TRBV19	-	CASSRAAGAGTEAFF	TGTGCCAGTAGTCGAGCGGCAGGGGCGGGCACTGAAGCTTTCTTT